The T cell receptor beta chain described here comes from a study of blood T cell repertoires in COVID-19. This clone was counted only a few times. V lost 4 bases and J lost 4, with 12 bases in between. The CDR3 loop spans 14 amino acids. Germline loops: CDR1 SGHRS, CDR2 YFSETQ. Repertoires were generated with immunoSEQ multiplex PCR, while TCRdb's copy carries only in-frame clones and drops some. The data hold some 150,000 clones, with 80% to 90% observed a single time. The chain uses TRBV5-1 and TRBJ1-5; no reliable D call. The clonotype was recovered from a human donor with acute or convalescent COVID-19. The donor label of this sample is uncertain. Material: peripheral blood. In DNA, the CDR3 is TGCGCCAGCAGCGAATCAGGTGATAATCAGCCCCAGCATTTT. Amino acids: CASSESGDNQPQHF.